This TCR beta chain appears in the sequencing data of a study of cytomegalovirus exposure and HLA in healthy donors. Study in general: Genotyping showed 75% to 90% of fewer than 500 donors falling in the Caucasian-associated ancestry cluster. Study findings and constraints: One cluster of highly shared sequence variants probably arose as a sequencing artifact. When analyzed later, the rates of TCR association showed variation by HLA locus, with DRB1 the most and HLA-C the fewest.

PCR was performed using 60 Vbeta and 13 Jbeta primers. Original methodology: It was a later analysis that counted about 80 million unique TCR beta chains, of which some 12 million were shared. The assay was immunoSEQ multiplex PCR, and TCRdb's table has in-frame clones only and misses some. V and J calls and clone size are those listed in that table; D and trimming were worked out from the DNA. The sample lists about 110,000 clones, about 73% occurring once. CDR1 and CDR2 (germline): KGHSH, LQKENI. Trimming pared 3 bases from V and 6 bases from J, leaving 14 bases between. CDR3 length: 14 amino acids. This clone was counted once. As yet, its antigen is unknown.

Material: PBMCs. J is TRBJ1-1 and V is TRBV18; TRBD1 is a possible D gene (6 bases). The sequence was collected from a woman aged 40-49 years in good health and CMV-seronegative. CDR3: CASSPNQDSPEAFF. CDR3 bases: TGTGCCAGCTCACCCAACCAGGACAGCCCTGAAGCTTTCTTT.